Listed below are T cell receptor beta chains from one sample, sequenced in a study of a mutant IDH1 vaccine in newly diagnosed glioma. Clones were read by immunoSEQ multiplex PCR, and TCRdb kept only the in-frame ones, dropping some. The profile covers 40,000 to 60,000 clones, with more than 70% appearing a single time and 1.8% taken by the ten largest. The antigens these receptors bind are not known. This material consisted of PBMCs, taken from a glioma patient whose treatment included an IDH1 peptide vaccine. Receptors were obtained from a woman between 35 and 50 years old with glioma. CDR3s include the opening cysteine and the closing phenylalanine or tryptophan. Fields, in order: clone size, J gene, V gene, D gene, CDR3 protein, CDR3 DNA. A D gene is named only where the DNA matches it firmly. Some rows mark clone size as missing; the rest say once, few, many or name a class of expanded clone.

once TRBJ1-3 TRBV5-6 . CASSLGDLGNTIYF TGTGCCAGCAGCTTGGGAGACCTTGGAAACACCATATATTTT
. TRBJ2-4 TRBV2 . CASRQGTKNIQYF TGTGCCAGCAGGCAGGGGACCAAAAACATTCAGTACTTC
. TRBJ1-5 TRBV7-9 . CASSYRDSNQPQHF TGTGCCAGCAGTTACCGGGACAGCAATCAGCCCCAGCATTTT
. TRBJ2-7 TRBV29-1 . CSVRQAEGRQYF TGCAGCGTTAGACAGGCTGAGGGTCGGCAGTACTTC
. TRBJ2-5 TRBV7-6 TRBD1 CASSPRQGETQYF TGTGCCAGCAGTCCACGACAGGGAGAGACCCAGTACTTC
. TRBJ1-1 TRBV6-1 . CASSSGIEAFF TGTGCCAGCAGCTCCGGGATTGAAGCTTTCTTT
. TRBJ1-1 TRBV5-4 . CASSWPPGGNTEAFF TGTGCCAGCAGCTGGCCTCCGGGGGGGAACACTGAAGCTTTCTTT
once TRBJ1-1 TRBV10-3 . CATWGRMNTEAFF TGTGCCACCTGGGGACGGATGAACACTGAAGCTTTCTTT
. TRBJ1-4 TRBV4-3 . CASSQLENEKLFF TGCGCCAGCAGCCAACTAGAAAATGAAAAACTGTTTTTT
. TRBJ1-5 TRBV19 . CASNRGPYSNQPQHF TGTGCCAGCAATCGGGGCCCTTATAGCAATCAGCCCCAGCATTTT
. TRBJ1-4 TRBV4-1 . CASSQAGGDSEKLFF TGCGCCAGCAGCCAAGCCGGGGGCGATAGTGAAAAACTGTTTTTT
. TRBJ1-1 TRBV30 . CAWTHGEGFGAFF TGTGCCTGGACCCACGGGGAGGGTTTCGGAGCTTTCTTT
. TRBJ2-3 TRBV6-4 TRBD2 CASSPTSGGTDTQYF TGTGCCAGTTCTCCGACTAGCGGGGGGACAGATACGCAGTATTTT
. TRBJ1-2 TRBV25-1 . CASSEYASYGYTF TGTGCCAGCAGTGAATATGCTTCCTATGGCTACACCTTC
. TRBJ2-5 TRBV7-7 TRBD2 CASSRVGGTGETQYF TGTGCTAGCAGCCGGGTCGGGGGGACTGGAGAGACCCAGTACTTC
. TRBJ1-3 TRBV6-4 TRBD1 CASSQGGQGFDTIYF TGTGCCAGCAGCCAGGGTGGACAGGGGTTTGACACCATATATTTT
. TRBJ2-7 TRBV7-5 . CARSLVQGPYEQYF TGTGCCAGAAGCTTAGTTCAGGGCCCCTACGAGCAGTACTTC
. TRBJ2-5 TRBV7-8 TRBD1 CASSLGLIPGQGAHETQYF TGTGCCAGCAGCTTAGGCCTGATACCGGGACAGGGGGCGCATGAGACCCAGTACTTC
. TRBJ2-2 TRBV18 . CASLDRNTGELFF TGTGCCAGCTTGGACAGGAACACCGGGGAGCTGTTTTTT
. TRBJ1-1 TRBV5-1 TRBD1 CASSSRQGQTEAFF TGCGCCAGCAGCTCGCGACAGGGCCAAACTGAAGCTTTCTTT
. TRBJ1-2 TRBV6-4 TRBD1 CASSPTLTGGTYGYTF TGTGCCAGCAGTCCCACATTAACAGGGGGCACCTATGGCTACACCTTC
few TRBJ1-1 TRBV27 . CASSSQWDSSTEAFF TGTGCCAGCAGTTCCCAGTGGGATTCGAGCACTGAAGCTTTCTTT
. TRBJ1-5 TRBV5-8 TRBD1 CASSLAPGTGWYSNQPQHF TGTGCCAGCAGCTTGGCGCCCGGGACAGGGTGGTATAGCAATCAGCCCCAGCATTTT
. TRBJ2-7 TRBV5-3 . CANSRDIPYEQYF TGTGCCAACTCCCGGGACATCCCCTACGAGCAGTACTTC
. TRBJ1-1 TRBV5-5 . CASSLEFRVNTEAFF TGTGCCAGCAGCTTGGAGTTCAGGGTAAACACTGAAGCTTTCTTT
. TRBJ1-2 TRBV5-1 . CASSLRFTGQENYGYTF TGCGCCAGCAGCTTGCGGTTTACGGGGCAGGAAAACTATGGCTACACCTTC
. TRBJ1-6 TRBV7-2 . CASSPRTDNSPLHF TGTGCCAGCAGCCCCCGGACTGATAATTCACCCCTCCACTTT
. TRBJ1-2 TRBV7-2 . CASSLEREGYTF TGTGCCAGCAGCTTAGAAAGGGAGGGCTACACCTTC
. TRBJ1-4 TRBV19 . CASSPSSGAISEKLFF TGTGCCAGTAGCCCAAGCTCAGGGGCAATTTCCGAAAAACTGTTTTTT
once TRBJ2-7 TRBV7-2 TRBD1 CASSSRTGGYEQYF TGTGCCAGCAGCTCCCGGACAGGAGGATACGAGCAGTACTTC
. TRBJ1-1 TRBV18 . CASSLEDDTEAFF TGTGCCAGCTCCTTGGAGGACGACACTGAAGCTTTCTTT
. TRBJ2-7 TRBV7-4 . CASSRRTPWEQYF TGTGCCAGCAGCCGACGGACCCCCTGGGAGCAGTACTTC
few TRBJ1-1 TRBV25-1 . CASSEIRGAEAFF TGTGCCAGCAGTGAAATAAGGGGGGCTGAAGCTTTCTTT
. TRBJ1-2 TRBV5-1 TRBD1 CASSLTTGGDNGYTF TGCGCCAGCAGCTTGACCACAGGGGGGGATAATGGCTACACCTTC
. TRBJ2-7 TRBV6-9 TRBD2 CAIGRGLAGLQYF TGTGCCATAGGCCGGGGACTAGCGGGGTTACAGTACTTC